This passage covers 15 T cell receptor beta chains from one sample sequenced in a study of long-term antiretroviral therapy in people with HIV (dated by TCRdb to about 2022). The immunoSEQ hsTCRB v3.0 assay was used at survey level resolution to sequence the TRB variable region. TCRdb retrieved this table from immuneACCESS and kept in-frame rearrangements only. Not all clones are present; in checked studies, unresolved V genes account for under half, and no reason is known for the remainder. This sample comprises under 30,000 clones, around 93% of them detected only once. About 2.5% of the sample is in the top ten clones. The input for sequencing was unsorted PBMCs, taken around 7.4 years after starting antiretroviral therapy. The receptors originated from a man aged 50 or older with HIV.

The chain has TRBV10-2 and TRBJ2-7, with D possibly matching TRBD1 (5 bases). The V end lost 3 bases, the J end lost 3 bases, and 6 bases lay between the germline ends. The CDR3 totals 12 residues. Looked up from germline, CDR1 is WSHSY and CDR2 is SAAADI. The CDR3 spells CASSEQDYEQYF. The CDR3 DNA reads as TGCGCCAGCAGTGAACAGGACTACGAGCAGTACTTC.

V gene TRBV29-1 combines with J gene TRBJ2-1, with 9 bases lining up with TRBD2. V gave up 4 bases and J gave up 8 bases; unmatched junction bases: 3. This CDR3 has 12 amino acids. Germline CDR1 and CDR2: SQVTM and ANQGSEA. CDR3 nucleotide sequence: TGCAGCGTTGCAAGGACTAGCGATGAGCAGTTCTTC. This sequence encodes CSVARTSDEQFF.

Notes on this clone: Its ends do not fully match the called genes, so a read error is possible. The V call is TRBV7-2, the J call TRBJ2-7; D remains ambiguous. Germline CDR1 is SGHTA and CDR2 is FQGNSA. The CDR3 extends over 15 amino acids. The chain's CDR3 is CASTLPPPETYEQYF. DNA of the CDR3: TGTGCCAGCACCTTACCCCCCCCAGAGACCTACGAGCAGTACTTC.

The chain links TRBV7-2 to TRBJ2-7; D might be TRBD1 (5 bases). Per germline, CDR1 SGHTA and CDR2 FQGNSA. V lost 5 bases, J lost 7 bases, and 18 bases lay in between. The CDR3 has 14 residues. CDR3 nucleotide sequence: TGTGCCAGCAGCCTCCAAGCTGGGGCTGAAGAGCAGTACTTC. Encoded protein: CASSLQAGAEEQYF.

The rearrangement uses TRBV30 and TRBJ1-2; perhaps TRBD1 as D (6 bases). Trimming took off 2 bases at V and 4 bases at J, with 11 bases between the two ends. There are 13 residues in the CDR3. Per germline, CDR1 GTSNPN and CDR2 SVGIG (reference sequence). The CDR3 DNA follows: TGTGCCTGGAGTCCCGGGACAATCTATGGCTACACCTTC. This sequence encodes CAWSPGTIYGYTF.

The chain couples TRBV19 to TRBJ1-6; TRBD1 matches at 7 bases. The germline CDR1 and CDR2 sequences are LNHDA and SQIVND (reference sequence). V was pared by 7 bases and J by 6 bases, with 9 bases of the junction left unmatched. CDR3 length: 15 amino acids. The CDR3 DNA follows: TGTGCCAGTAAAAGCACCGGGACAGCTAATTCACCCCTCCACTTT. This sequence encodes CASKSTGTANSPLHF.

The chain carries TRBV7-2 and TRBJ2-7; tentatively, D is TRBD1 (5 bases). Trimming stripped 1 base from V and 3 bases from J, with 10 bases between. Per germline, CDR1 SGHTA and CDR2 FQGNSA. The CDR3 consists of 14 residues. The CDR3: CASSLDDSNYEQYF. For the CDR3, the DNA is TGTGCCAGCAGCTTAGACGACAGTAACTACGAGCAGTACTTC.

J is TRBJ1-1 and V is TRBV29-1; D gene ambiguous. V was trimmed by 6 bases and J by 1 base, leaving 12 bases between them. CDR3 length equals 13 residues. Germline loops: CDR1 SQVTM, CDR2 ANQGSEA. The CDR3 loop is CSVDSGANTEAFF. The CDR3 DNA is TGCAGCGTGGACTCAGGAGCGAACACTGAAGCTTTCTTT.

This chain links TRBV7-6 with TRBJ2-1; D might be TRBD2 (6 bases). V was pared by 5 bases and J by 1 base, with 18 bases between. Looked up from germline, CDR1 is SGHVS and CDR2 is FNYEAQ. This CDR3 is 17 amino acids long. CDR3 protein: CASSPGAPGGSYNEQFF. The CDR3 region has the DNA TGTGCCAGCAGCCCCGGGGCGCCCGGAGGGTCCTACAATGAGCAGTTCTTC.

The rearrangement joins TRBV29-1 to TRBJ2-5; D tentatively reads TRBD1 or TRBD2 (5 bases each). In germline, CDR1 is SQVTM, CDR2 ANQGSEA. V lost 1 base, J lost 2 bases, and 17 bases lay in between. This CDR3 contains 16 residues. Here the CDR3 reads CSVEVPPPGLQETQYF. In DNA form, the CDR3 reads TGCAGCGTTGAAGTACCTCCTCCGGGGCTACAAGAGACCCAGTACTTC.

The chain carries TRBV21-1 and TRBJ1-2. TRBV21-1 is flagged as a pseudogene. The CDR3 spans 14 residues. CDR3 sequence (DNA): TGTGCCAGCAGCAAACGGGATTCGGACTATGGCTACACCTTC. Protein product: CASSKRDSDYGYTF.

The gene calls are TRBV11-3 and TRBJ1-4; 8 bases are shared with TRBD1. Germline CDR1 is SGHNT and CDR2 is YENEEA. This CDR3 spans 13 amino acids. The V gene end was trimmed by 5 bases and the J gene end by 6 bases; junction bases not matched to a gene: 2. CDR3 sequence: CASSRTGHEKLFF. The CDR3 nucleotides are TGTGCCAGCAGCCGGACAGGGCATGAAAAACTGTTTTTT.

The rearrangement uses TRBV6-5 and TRBJ1-1, with 10 nucleotides matching TRBD1. CDR1 is MNHEY, CDR2 SVGAGI, per germline. The ends lost 10 bases at V and 4 bases at J; junction bases unmatched: 6. This CDR3 spans 13 amino acids. DNA for the CDR3: TGTGCCACCAGACAGGGGGCGCCCACTGAAGCTTTCTTT. Translated: CATRQGAPTEAFF.

The V gene is TRBV30, the J gene TRBJ2-1, with TRBD1 identical over 7 bases. V lost 4 bases, J lost 4 bases, and 7 bases stayed unmatched. Germline assignment: CDR1 GTSNPN and CDR2 SVGIG (reference sequence). The length of the CDR3 is 14 residues. The CDR3, as DNA: TGTGCCTGGAATTTCCCGGGACAGTACAATGAGCAGTTCTTC. It specifies CAWNFPGQYNEQFF.

The V gene is TRBV11-2, the J gene TRBJ2-1; possible D gene TRBD2, 5 bases. V was cut by 1 base and J by 8 bases, with 9 bases left in between. There are 13 residues in the CDR3. Per germline, CDR1 SGHAT and CDR2 FQNNGV. The CDR3 loop is CASSLGPSYEQFF. Written as DNA, the CDR3 is TGTGCCAGCAGCTTAGGGCCTAGCTATGAGCAGTTCTTC.